The 13 T cell receptor beta chains presented below share a single source sample, sequenced in a study of T cells in women clearing cervical HPV infection. Measured with immunoSEQ multiplex PCR; TCRdb has only the in-frame clones, and not every one. This sample's table reports about 40,000 clones. Sequencing used blood buffy coat. These receptors all come from a woman aged 18 to 75 with a cervical HPV16 infection that either progressed to CIN3+ or cleared (not recorded which).

Notes on this clone: From the germline J gene comes the end of the CDR3, since the read stops 3 residues before it. The rearrangement links TRBV28 to TRBJ2-5; D is perhaps TRBD2 (6 bases). Trimming removed 7 bases from V and 5 bases from J, with 17 bases in between. The CDR3 runs to 14 residues. Germline V gives CDR1 MDHEN, CDR2 SYDVKM. The CDR3 bases that were read are TGTGCCAGCATCCCACGGAGGGGTGAGGAGACC. Translated: CASIPRRGEET. The full CDR3 reads CASIPRRGEETQYF.

CDR3 DNA (partial): TGCAGCGTCCAATTACAAGACCAGGGGGCCCAAGAGACC. It codes for CSVQLQDQGAQET. The CDR3 reads in full as CSVQLQDQGAQETQYF. V usage is TRBV29-1 and J usage is TRBJ2-5, with 8 bases aligning to TRBD1. The read terminates 3 residues before the CDR3 end, so the remaining end is supplied by the germline J gene. The CDR3 contains 16 residues. Germline lookup yields CDR1 SQVTM and CDR2 ANQGSEA. Trimming at V came to 6 bases and at J to 1 base, leaving 13 bases not matched to a gene.

Comment on this clone: The missing CDR3 end, 3 residues past where the read stops, is filled in from the germline J gene. The chain is built from TRBV20-1 and TRBJ2-1, with no clear D. CDR1 is DFQATT, CDR2 SNEGSKA, per germline (reference sequence). V was clipped by 6 bases and J by 3 bases, with 12 bases between them. The CDR3 length is 13 residues. CDR3 residues: CSAQARNYNEQFF. CDR3 DNA, as far as it was read: TGCAGTGCCCAGGCGAGGAACTACAATGAG.

Points on this clone: The CDR3 is cut off 3 residues early in the read; its end comes from the germline J gene. The genes are TRBV5-4 and TRBJ1-2; 7 bases agree with TRBD1. The CDR3 loop spans 12 amino acids. Germline CDR1 is SGHNT and CDR2 is YYREEE (reference sequence). The sequenced CDR3 bases are TGTGCCAGCAGCCTAGGGGGCGGGGGC. It encodes CASSLGGGG. The complete CDR3 sequence is CASSLGGGGYTF.

Notes on this clone: The read terminates 3 residues ahead of where the CDR3 ends, so the germline J gene completes it. This chain connects TRBV20-1 to TRBJ1-6, with 7 bases aligning to TRBD1. Germline CDR1 reads DFQATT; CDR2 reads SNEGSKA (reference sequence). This CDR3 has 15 residues. V lost 4 bases, J lost 7 bases, and 10 bases stayed unmatched. CDR3 bases read: TGCAGTGCTAACGTGCCGGGACAGATGAATTCACCC. Translation gives CSANVPGQMNSP. The complete CDR3 sequence is CSANVPGQMNSPLHF.

With respect to this clone: Compared with germline, one end of the junction differs, possibly owing to a read error. The read falls 3 residues short of the CDR3 end, and the missing part is taken from the germline J gene. The chain is built from TRBV6-1 and TRBJ1-2; D gene unclear. The CDR3 spans 13 residues. CDR1 and CDR2 (germline): MNHNS, SASEGT. CDR3 DNA (partial): TGTGCCTGCAGTGAAAGTAGGGTTAAGGGC. Protein sequence: CACSESRVKG. The complete CDR3 reads CACSESRVKGYTF.

Details on this clone: The read terminates 3 residues before the CDR3 end, so the remaining end is supplied by the germline J gene. J is TRBJ1-3 and V is TRBV29-1; the match to TRBD1 covers 7 bases. The CDR3 consists of 15 residues. The ends lost 6 bases at V and 0 bases at J; junction bases unmatched: 8. In germline, CDR1 is SQVTM, CDR2 ANQGSEA. CDR3 region: CSVETGSFSGNTIYF. The sequenced part of the CDR3 DNA is TGCAGCGTGGAGACAGGGAGCTTCTCTGGAAACACC.

For this clone: The observed sequence ends 3 residues before the CDR3 terminus, with the missing tail filled in from the germline J gene. This chain uses TRBV5-5 with TRBJ1-2; 9 nucleotides match TRBD1. Germline values: CDR1 SGHKS, CDR2 YYEKEE (reference sequence). CDR3 length: 14 amino acids. CDR3 sequence reads: CASSLTGGSGGYTF. The sequenced part of the CDR3 DNA is TGTGCCAGCAGCTTGACAGGGGGCTCGGGAGGC.

Worth noting for this clone: The read ends 3 residues early relative to the CDR3; the germline J gene fills the gap. V and J are TRBV18 and TRBJ2-7; D is perhaps TRBD1 (6 bases). V was trimmed by 6 bases and J by 2 bases, leaving 14 bases between them. The length of the CDR3 is 14 residues. The V gene's germline CDR1 is KGHSH and CDR2 LQKENI. The part of the CDR3 DNA that was read is TGTGCCAGCTCCCCAAGCGCAGGGGCCTACGAG. The encoded protein is CASSPSAGAYE. In full, the CDR3 is CASSPSAGAYEQYF. Filled out from reference TRBV18 and TRBJ2-7, the complete variable domain reads NAGVMQNPRHLVRRRGQEARLRCSPMKGHSHVYWYRQLPEEGLKFMVYLQKENIIDESGMPKERFSAEFPKEGPSILRIQQVVRGDSAAYFCASSPSAGAYEQYFGPGTRLTVT.

For this clone: From the germline J gene comes the end of the CDR3, since the read stops 3 residues before it. The rearrangement joins TRBV6-1 to TRBJ1-6; D gene ambiguous. Germline loops: CDR1 MNHNS, CDR2 SASEGT. The CDR3 extends over 15 amino acids. The germline V and J ends were trimmed by 2 bases and 0 bases, with 5 bases remaining between them. This chain's CDR3 is CASSETFSYNSPLHF. CDR3 DNA, as far as it was read: TGTGCCAGCAGTGAAACATTCTCCTATAATTCACCC.

About this clone: With the read ending 3 residues before the CDR3 end, the germline J gene is used to fill in that end. The chain couples TRBV6-4 to TRBJ2-7; 8 nucleotides line up with TRBD1. This CDR3 region has 17 residues. CDR1 is MRHNA, CDR2 SNTAGT, per germline. The trim removed 2 bases at V and 5 bases at J, leaving 14 bases unmatched. CDR3 sequence: CASSDPGTGGFTNEQYF. Partial CDR3 DNA: TGTGCCAGCAGTGACCCAGGGACAGGTGGGTTTACAAACGAG.

Remarks on this clone: The read ends 3 residues before the CDR3 terminus; that terminus is restored from the germline J gene. The chain links TRBV7-9 to TRBJ2-2; 7 nucleotides match TRBD1. J lost 4 bases, V lost 4 bases, and 6 bases had no gene match. The germline CDR1 and CDR2 sequences are SEHNR and FQNEAQ (reference sequence). The CDR3 consists of 15 residues. The CDR3 spells CASSSYTGATGELFF. The sequenced part of the CDR3 DNA is TGTGCCAGCAGCTCTTATACAGGGGCCACCGGGGAG.

Regarding this clone: The CDR3 end falls 3 residues outside the read, so it is completed with the germline J gene. This chain joins TRBV5-4 and TRBJ2-7; TRBD2 is a possible D gene (6 bases). Germline V gene data show CDR1 as SGHNT and CDR2 as YYREEE (reference sequence). The CDR3 totals 14 residues. Trimming removed 1 base at V and 6 bases at J, with 14 bases between. CDR3 residues: CASSLPEAGVEQYF. CDR3 DNA, as far as it was read: TGTGCCAGCAGCTTGCCGGAAGCGGGCGTCGAG.